The clone carrying this TCR beta chain was observed at least ten times. This sample stems from a study of T cells in Graves' hyperthyroidism and ophthalmopathy. V was clipped by 6 bases and J by 5 bases, with 19 bases between them. CDR1 DFQATT and CDR2 SNEGSKA come from the germline V gene (reference sequence). This CDR3 region has 14 residues. TCR beta CDR3 region amplification was performed from RNA transcripts. With the HTBI primer set, the TCR CDR3 went through a first round of RT-PCR. TCRdb called the multiplex PCR reads again in MiXCR, with one record for every CDR3 protein. Here the sample spans fewer than 350,000 distinct CDR3 sequences, roughly 20% being singletons. Based on clinical symptoms, serum thyroxine and TRAb, thyroid ultrasound and orbital computed tomography, diagnoses were reached. The authors took PBMCs from about 9.5 ml fresh peripheral blood.

The clonotype originates from a woman in her 50s with Graves' hyperthyroidism. The material sequenced was blood. The V call is TRBV20-1, the J call TRBJ1-2; D ambiguous. CDR3 region: CSAKTTPDGYGYTF. The CDR3 DNA follows: TGCAGTGCCAAAACAACTCCGGACGGGTATGGCTACACCTTC.